The T cell receptor (beta chain) described here comes from a study of cytomegalovirus exposure and HLA in healthy donors. Researchers ran the PCR with 60 Vbeta and 13 Jbeta primers. Sequencing used immunoSEQ multiplex PCR; TCRdb keeps in-frame clones, though not all of them. The sample has about 120,000 clones; around three quarters are singletons. The germline CDR1 and CDR2 sequences are SGHDT and YYEEEE. Trimming took 2 bases from V and 7 from J; bases not matched to a gene: 7. The CDR3 covers 14 residues. Sequencing was performed on PBMCs. This chain connects TRBV5-6 to TRBJ2-7; 9 bases line up with TRBD1. The sequence derives from a young man in good health and CMV-seronegative. CDR3 sequence: CASSFEQGTGEQYF. The CDR3 DNA reads TGTGCCAGCAGCTTCGAACAGGGGACAGGGGAGCAGTACTTC.